This TCR beta chain emerged from a study of blood T cell repertoires in COVID-19. Study-level background: The study counted Cohort 3 donors as recovered given two negative PCRs, clearance, or symptom resolution. COVID-19 samples collected from the United States, Italy and Spain covered acute and convalescent phases.

Allocation to cohorts depended on clinical history reported by the participants. The CDR3 sequence is 15 residues long. Germline V CDR1 and CDR2: SGHNT, YYREEE (reference sequence). V gave up 2 bases and J gave up 3 bases, with 12 bases separating them. In the original workflow: Amplification from reference gene primers served as the basis for estimated nucleated cell counts. Some clones are missing from TCRdb's copy, which holds only in-frame ones; the method was immunoSEQ multiplex PCR. D and trimming come from the DNA, and the V and J calls and clone size come from that table. The sample has 400,000 or so clones; around 87% are singletons.

This chain joins TRBV5-4 and TRBJ2-1; TRBD2 might be the D (5 bases). The sequenced sample consisted of PBMCs or T cells enriched from blood (not recorded which). The receptor was derived from a man aged 35-49 years in a cohort exposed to, infected with or recovered from COVID-19 (not recorded which). The CDR3 spells CASSFRSGDYNEQFF. CDR3 DNA: TGTGCCAGCAGCTTTAGGTCCGGGGACTACAATGAGCAGTTCTTC.